Listed here are 15 T cell receptor beta chains from one sample, sequenced in a study of control samples from healthy donors and cancer patients. This table comes from immunoSEQ multiplex PCR, and its TCRdb copy is limited to in-frame clones, with some not included. This sample carries 90,000 to 95,000 clones, around four fifths of them seen once, and the ten largest clones take around a fifth. Source material: blood. These receptors came from a man aged 30 to 45 in good health.

The chain combines TRBV19 with TRBJ2-1; unclear D gene. Per the germline V gene, CDR1 is LNHDA and CDR2 is SQIVND (reference sequence). V gave up 4 bases and J gave up 10 bases, with 8 bases separating them. The CDR3 spans 11 residues. The CDR3 is CASSTGGEQFF. The CDR3 DNA reads TGTGCCAGTAGTACGGGTGGCGAGCAGTTCTTC.

This clone was recorded once. The chain has TRBV2 and TRBJ1-4; D remains ambiguous. Germline CDR1 reads SNHLY; CDR2 reads FYNNEI. V was pared by 4 bases and J by 0 bases, with 6 bases between. This CDR3 has 14 residues. CDR3 in amino acids: CASSAAATNEKLFF. The CDR3 DNA reads TGTGCCAGCAGTGCAGCCGCAACTAATGAAAAACTGTTTTTT.

V is TRBV2 and J is TRBJ1-4; no clear D. V lost 7 bases, J lost 6 bases, and 18 bases lay in between. Germline CDR1 is SNHLY and CDR2 is FYNNEI. The CDR3 runs 15 residues. CDR3 nucleotides: TGTGCCAGCAAAGATGCTTTGGTGGTGGATGAAAAACTGTTTTTT. It translates to CASKDALVVDEKLFF.

The chain uses TRBV5-1 and TRBJ2-3; tentative D call: TRBD2 (7 bases). The V end lost 4 bases, the J end lost 5 bases, and 17 bases lay between the germline ends. The CDR3 runs to 15 residues. Germline V gives CDR1 SGHRS, CDR2 YFSETQ. The CDR3 reads CASSAGGHSQDTQYF. The CDR3, as DNA: TGCGCCAGCAGCGCCGGGGGGCATTCACAAGATACGCAGTATTTT.

The V and J genes are TRBV3-1 (or the pseudogene TRBV3-2) and TRBJ2-2; 9 positions match TRBD2. V gave up 2 bases and J gave up 3 bases; unmatched junction bases: 10. CDR1 is LGHDT and CDR2 is YNNKEL in the germline V gene (reference sequence). The CDR3 has 18 amino acids. The CDR3 loop reads CASSQPGLAFRDTGELFF. DNA of the CDR3: TGTGCCAGCAGCCAACCGGGACTAGCCTTTAGGGACACCGGGGAGCTGTTTTTT.

V is TRBV7-9 and J is TRBJ2-1; TRBD2 aligns across 11 bases. Trimming took 8 bases from V and 8 from J; bases not matched to a gene: 14. CDR3 length: 16 amino acids. In germline, CDR1 is SEHNR, CDR2 FQNEAQ (reference sequence). CDR3 coding DNA: TGTGCCAGCGGCCTTGAGGTAGCGGGGGGGAACTATGAGCAGTTCTTC. Encoded protein: CASGLEVAGGNYEQFF.

V gene TRBV19 combines with J gene TRBJ2-3; D may be TRBD1 (5 bases). Germline assignment: CDR1 LNHDA and CDR2 SQIVND (reference sequence). V gave up 7 bases and J gave up 0 bases, with 14 bases separating them. This CDR3 spans 15 amino acids. The CDR3 coding sequence is TGTGCCAGTACCCTAACAGGTGAAAGCACAGATACGCAGTATTTT. Its translation is CASTLTGESTDTQYF.

The chain has TRBV9 and TRBJ1-1, with a weak D call TRBD1 (6 bases). The V gene's germline CDR1 is SGDLS and CDR2 YYNGEE. The V end was cut by 4 bases, the J end by 2 bases, with 12 bases between. The CDR3 is 14 amino acids. As DNA, the CDR3 is TGTGCCAGCAGCCCAGGGGCGGACAACACTGAAGCTTTCTTT. This encodes CASSPGADNTEAFF.

The V gene is TRBV11-2, the J gene TRBJ1-1, with 8 positions matching TRBD1. This CDR3 is built from 13 residues. With V trimmed by 2 bases and J by 12 bases, 8 bases remained unmatched. CDR1 SGHAT and CDR2 FQNNGV come from the germline V gene. The CDR3 DNA is TGTGCCAGCAGCTTAAGGACAGGGATTCGGACTTTCTTT. This encodes CASSLRTGIRTFF.

J is TRBJ1-6 and V is TRBV19; D is possibly TRBD1 (5 bases). CDR3 length: 17 residues. The V and J ends lost 2 bases and 5 bases respectively, with 16 bases between them. Germline CDR1 is LNHDA and CDR2 is SQIVND (reference sequence). CDR3 nucleotides: TGTGCCAGTAGTATATTTTGGCAGGGACGAAATAATTCACCCCTCCACTTT. Translation gives CASSIFWQGRNNSPLHF. The full variable domain, rest sourced from reference TRBV19 and TRBJ1-6, is DGGITQSPKYLFRKEGQNVTLSCEQNLNHDAMYWYRQDPGQGLRLIYYSQIVNDFQKGDIAEGYSVSREKKESFPLTVTSAQKNPTAFYLCASSIFWQGRNNSPLHFGNGTRLTVT.

The chain has TRBV28 and TRBJ1-2; 12 bases are shared with TRBD1. The CDR3 consists of 16 residues. CDR1 MDHEN and CDR2 SYDVKM come from the germline V gene. V lost 4 bases, J lost 7 bases, and 10 bases stayed unmatched. This chain's CDR3 is CASSSPTGTGGGGYTF. Written as DNA, the CDR3 is TGTGCCAGCAGTTCCCCTACAGGGACAGGGGGCGGTGGCTACACCTTC.

This chain joins TRBV28 and TRBJ2-3, with D perhaps TRBD1 or TRBD2 (6 bases each). V was clipped by 3 bases and J by 0 bases, with 10 bases between them. Looked up from germline, CDR1 is MDHEN and CDR2 is SYDVKM. The CDR3 consists of 15 residues. This chain's CDR3 is CASSFRGLSTDTQYF. CDR3 coding DNA: TGTGCCAGCAGTTTTCGGGGGCTGAGCACAGATACGCAGTATTTT.

The rearrangement uses TRBV19 and TRBJ2-4; a weak D match, TRBD1 (6 bases). Trimming cost V 0 bases and J 3 bases, with 15 bases left between them. CDR1 LNHDA and CDR2 SQIVND come from the germline V gene (reference sequence). The CDR3 contains 17 residues. The CDR3 sequence is CASSIDGTGLGKNIQYF. CDR3 coding DNA: TGTGCCAGTAGTATAGATGGAACAGGGCTGGGCAAAAACATTCAGTACTTC.

This rearrangement joins TRBV5-8 to TRBJ1-1; D is undetermined. This CDR3 comprises 13 residues. V was pared by 0 bases and J by 7 bases, with 10 bases between. Germline CDR1 is SGHTS and CDR2 is YDEGEE. The CDR3 DNA reads TGTGCCAGCAGCTTGGGAGGACCGAGTGAAGCTTTCTTT. Its translation is CASSLGGPSEAFF. The variable domain in full, with the rest retrieved from reference TRBV5-8 and TRBJ1-1, is EAGVTQSPTHLIKTRGQQATLRCSPISGHTSVYWYQQALGLGLQFLLWYDEGEERNRGNFPPRFSGRQFPNYSSELNVNALELEDSALYLCASSLGGPSEAFFGQGTRLTVV.

The chain carries TRBV10-3 and TRBJ1-2; no reliable D call. V lost 3 bases and J 8 bases, leaving 13 bases between the germline ends. The germline V gene has CDR1 ENHRY and CDR2 SYGVKD. The CDR3 is 13 amino acids. The CDR3 is CAISDKRSIGYTF. The CDR3 nucleotides read TGTGCCATCAGTGATAAGCGTTCTATAGGCTACACCTTC.